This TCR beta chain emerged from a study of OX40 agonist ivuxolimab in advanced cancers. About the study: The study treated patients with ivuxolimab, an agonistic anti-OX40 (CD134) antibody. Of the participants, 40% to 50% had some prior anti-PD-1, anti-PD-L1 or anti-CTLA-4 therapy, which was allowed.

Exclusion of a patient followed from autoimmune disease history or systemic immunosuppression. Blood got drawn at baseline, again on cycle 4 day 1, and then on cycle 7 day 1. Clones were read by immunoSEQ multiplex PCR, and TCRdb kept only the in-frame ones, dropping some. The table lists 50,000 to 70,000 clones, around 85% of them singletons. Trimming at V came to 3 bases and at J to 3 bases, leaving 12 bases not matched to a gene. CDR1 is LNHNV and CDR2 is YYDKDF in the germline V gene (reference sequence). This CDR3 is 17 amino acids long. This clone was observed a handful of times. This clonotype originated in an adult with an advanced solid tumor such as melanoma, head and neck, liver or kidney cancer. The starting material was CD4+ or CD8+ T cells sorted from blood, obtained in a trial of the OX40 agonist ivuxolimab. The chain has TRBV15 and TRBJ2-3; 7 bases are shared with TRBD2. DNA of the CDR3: TGTGCCACCAGCAGCGAAAAACGTGGGAGGGCTACAGATACGCAGTATTTT. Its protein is CATSSEKRGRATDTQYF.